This T cell receptor (beta chain) was sequenced in a study of T cell clones after liver transplantation (dated by TCRdb to between 2018 and 2020). For context, the study as a whole: The samples were obtained from ITN030ST, a randomized trial that attempted immunosuppression withdrawal within 2 years after liver transplantation. Third party-reactive TCRbeta sequences from pre-transplant MLRs were also identified as an antigen-independent comparator for donor-reactive sequences. Donor-reactive T cell clones were identified by TCRbeta sequencing after a pre-transplant mixed lymphocyte reaction and then tracked in post-transplant blood. Of the 8 liver transplant recipients making up the studied cohort, 3 were classified as tolerant and 5 as non-tolerant. Until randomization at 12-24 months post-transplant, subjects were given standard immunosuppression, with no induction therapy. Tolerance meant complete immunosuppression withdrawal for at least one year without liver enzymes rising beyond twice the upper limit of normal. Three of the eight recipients were HCV-positive; the others were transplanted for non-autoimmune, non-viral indications. Blood samples were collected pre-transplant, then pre-randomization ahead of withdrawal, and finally post-randomization once withdrawal had either been completed or failed.

High-throughput TCRbeta CDR3 sequencing of frozen genomic DNA was performed by immunoSEQ, including PCR amplification, mapping, bias correction and internal controls. The authors' pipeline ran thus. Productive rearrangements were kept, and unique TCRbeta sequences were defined by CDR3 nucleotide sequence plus V and J gene. For a sequence to be called donor-reactive, it needed a frequency of at least 0.01% and at least 5-fold expansion in CFSE-low cells compared with unstimulated pre-transplant cells. To ensure at least 90% detection power, minimum frequency thresholds were set for each subject based on that subject's lowest-template unstimulated sample. Jensen-Shannon divergence between the top 1000 TCRbeta sequences post-transplant and pre-transplant was used to measure repertoire turnover. Two-sided Fisher's exact tests were used to test for changes in how often donor-reactive sequences were detected. The immuneACCESS repertoire file appears here via TCRdb, limited to in-frame rearrangements. These files lack a portion of the clones; in checked studies, under half of the deficit traces to unresolved V genes, and the cause of the others is not known. V, J and clone size are those of that table, while D and trimming were read from the DNA. The sample table records about 11,000 clones; about 71% of these occur just once. The top ten hold about 23% of the sample.

Trimming at the junction amounts to 2 bases on V and 2 bases on J, and the germline ends lie 10 bases apart. Taken from cysteine to phenylalanine, the CDR3 has 14 residues. Here the CDR3 DNA is all that survives: 42 bases in frame from base 1. Reading the germline V gene gives CDR1 MGHRA and CDR2 YSYEKL. As for this clone: The specificity of this receptor is unknown. No base-level quality is on record; no much larger clone is a single base apart.

Unstimulated PBMCs, after thawing, were stained for CD3, CD4 and CD8 and then FACS-sorted into CD3+CD4+ and CD3+CD8+ populations. All 8 studied subjects were randomized to immunosuppression withdrawal. The Qiagen DNeasy Blood and Tissue Kit was used for isolation of genomic DNA. Overall study results and their limits: Conclusions were preliminary, limited by small, heterogeneous patient numbers and non-standardized post-transplant time points. Without allograft tissue specimens, donor-reactive T cells may have migrated into the graft rather than being deleted. Low numbers of available donor cells limited the measurable donor-reactive repertoire in two subjects. A significant post-transplant decrease in circulating donor-reactive CD4 TCRbeta sequences was observed in most of the 8 subjects, irrespective of tolerance or HCV status. After accounting for repertoire turnover, donor-reactive detection was significantly reduced in 7 of 8 subjects for CD4 and 8 of 8 for CD8. Donor-reactive sequences decreased more than third party-reactive sequences, which suggests partial antigen-specific deletion that was not related to withdrawal success.

The rearrangement joined TRBV4-1 to TRBJ2-7, and TRBD1 may be the D gene, going by 5 matching bases. The TCR originated in a human patient who received a liver transplant. Post transplant, some T cells may arise from the graft donor. Sequenced material: CD4+ T cells from blood, taken about 31 months after liver transplant. The nucleotide sequence is given as TGCGCCAGCAGCCAAAGTAAGGGGACCTACGAGCAGTACTTC. Its translation reads: CASSQSKGTYEQYF.